This TCR beta chain is drawn from a study of blood T cell repertoires in COVID-19. Study-wide background: Sites across the United States, Italy and Spain contributed samples from acute and convalescent COVID-19.

The assay was immunoSEQ multiplex PCR, and TCRdb's table has in-frame clones only and misses some. The sample consists of 50,000 to 85,000 clones, about 82% of them appearing once. Germline CDR1 is SGHTA and CDR2 is FQGNSA. The germline V and J ends were trimmed by 5 bases and 7 bases, with 14 bases remaining between them. CDR3 length equals 14 residues. The source material was peripheral blood. This TCR derives from a human donor in a cohort sampled during active COVID-19. The chain combines TRBV7-2 with TRBJ2-2, with D perhaps TRBD2 (5 bases). CDR3 sequence: CASSPRTARGELFF. The CDR3 nucleotides read TGTGCCAGCAGCCCCAGGACTGCCCGCGGGGAGCTGTTTTTT.